Sequencing of this TCR beta chain was carried out in a study of cytomegalovirus exposure and HLA in healthy donors. PCR used 60 Vbeta primers and 13 Jbeta primers. Profiling relied on immunoSEQ multiplex PCR, and the TCRdb table lists in-frame clones only, not all of them. The sample consists of under 90,000 clones, around 80% of them appearing once. With 5 bases clipped from V and 4 bases from J, the junction kept 11 bases outside the gene matches. This CDR3 spans 15 amino acids. The V gene's germline CDR1 is SGHNT and CDR2 YYREEE (reference sequence). This clone was found a few times. Sequencing used PBMCs. This receptor was obtained from a man in his fifties or sixties in good health and CMV-seropositive. This chain uses TRBV5-4 with TRBJ2-5; 7 nucleotides match TRBD2. Here the CDR3 DNA reads TGTGCCAGCAGTTACAAGCGGGAAAGGGGAGAGACCCAGTACTTC. It encodes CASSYKRERGETQYF.